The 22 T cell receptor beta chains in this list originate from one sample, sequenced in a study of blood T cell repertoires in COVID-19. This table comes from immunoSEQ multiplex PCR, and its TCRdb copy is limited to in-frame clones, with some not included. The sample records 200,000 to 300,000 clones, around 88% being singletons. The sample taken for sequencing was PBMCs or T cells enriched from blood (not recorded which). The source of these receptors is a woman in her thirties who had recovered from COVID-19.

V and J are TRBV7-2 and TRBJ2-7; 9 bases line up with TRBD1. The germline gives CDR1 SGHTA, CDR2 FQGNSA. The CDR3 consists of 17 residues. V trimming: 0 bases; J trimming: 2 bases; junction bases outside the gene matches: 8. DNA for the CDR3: TGTGCCAGCAGCTTAGCGGGACAGGGTAGAGACACCTACGAGCAGTACTTC. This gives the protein CASSLAGQGRDTYEQYF.

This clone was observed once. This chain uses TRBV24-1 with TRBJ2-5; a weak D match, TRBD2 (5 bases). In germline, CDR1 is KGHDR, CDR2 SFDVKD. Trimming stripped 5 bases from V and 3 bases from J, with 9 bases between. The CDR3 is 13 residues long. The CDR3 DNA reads TGTGCCACCAGTGTAGGAGCGGAAGAGACCCAGTACTTC. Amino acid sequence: CATSVGAEETQYF.

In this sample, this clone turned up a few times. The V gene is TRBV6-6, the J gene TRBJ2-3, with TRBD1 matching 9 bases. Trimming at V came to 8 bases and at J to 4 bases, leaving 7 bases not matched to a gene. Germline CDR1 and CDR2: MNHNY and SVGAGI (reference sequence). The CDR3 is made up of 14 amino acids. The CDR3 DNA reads TGTGCCAGCTTCCGACAGGGGGTGGCAGATACGCAGTATTTT. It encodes CASFRQGVADTQYF.

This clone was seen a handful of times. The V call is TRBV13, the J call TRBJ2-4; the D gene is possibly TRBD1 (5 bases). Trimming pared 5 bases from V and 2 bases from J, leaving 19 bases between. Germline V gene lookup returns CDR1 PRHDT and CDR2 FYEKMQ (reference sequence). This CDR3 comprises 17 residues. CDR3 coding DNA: TGTGCCAGCAGCCCTCCGGCCAGGGTTACGACCAAAAACATTCAGTACTTC. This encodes CASSPPARVTTKNIQYF.

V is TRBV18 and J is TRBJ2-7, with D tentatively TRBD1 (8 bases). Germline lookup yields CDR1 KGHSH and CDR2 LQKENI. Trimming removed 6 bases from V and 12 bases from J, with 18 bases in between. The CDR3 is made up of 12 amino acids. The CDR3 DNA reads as TGTGCCAGCTCGGGGGGGGACAGGATGAGGTACTTC. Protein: CASSGGDRMRYF. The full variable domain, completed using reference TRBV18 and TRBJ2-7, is NAGVMQNPRHLVRRRGQEARLRCSPMKGHSHVYWYRQLPEEGLKFMVYLQKENIIDESGMPKERFSAEFPKEGPSILRIQQVVRGDSAAYFCASSGGDRMRYFGPGTRLTVT.

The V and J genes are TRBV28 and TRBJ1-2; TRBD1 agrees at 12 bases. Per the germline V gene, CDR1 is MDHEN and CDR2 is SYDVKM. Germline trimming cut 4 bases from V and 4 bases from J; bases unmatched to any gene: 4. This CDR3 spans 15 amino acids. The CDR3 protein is CASSSRDRGLYGYTF. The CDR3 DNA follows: TGTGCCAGCAGTTCCCGGGACAGGGGGCTCTATGGCTACACCTTC.

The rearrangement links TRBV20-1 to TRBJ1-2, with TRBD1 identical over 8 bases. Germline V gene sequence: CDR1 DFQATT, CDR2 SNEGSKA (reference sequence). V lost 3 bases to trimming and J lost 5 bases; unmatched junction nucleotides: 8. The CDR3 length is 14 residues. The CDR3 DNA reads TGCAGTGCTAGTCAACAGGGGGTTCCATATGGCTACACCTTC. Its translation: CSASQQGVPYGYTF.

CDR3 region: CASSQNPPGLAGEINEQFF. CDR3 nucleotide sequence: TGCGCCAGCAGCCAGAACCCCCCGGGACTAGCGGGAGAAATCAATGAGCAGTTCTTC. The V gene is TRBV4-3, the J gene TRBJ2-1; TRBD2 matches at 14 bases. CDR3 length: 19 residues. The trim removed 3 bases at V and 6 bases at J, leaving 13 bases unmatched. Germline CDR1 is LGHNA and CDR2 is YSLEER.

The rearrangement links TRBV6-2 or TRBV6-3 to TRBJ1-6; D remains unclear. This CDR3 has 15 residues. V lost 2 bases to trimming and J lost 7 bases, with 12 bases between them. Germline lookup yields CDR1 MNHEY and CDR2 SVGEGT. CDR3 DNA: TGTGCCAGCAGTTACAGCGGGTATGGCAATTCACCCCTCCACTTT. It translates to CASSYSGYGNSPLHF.

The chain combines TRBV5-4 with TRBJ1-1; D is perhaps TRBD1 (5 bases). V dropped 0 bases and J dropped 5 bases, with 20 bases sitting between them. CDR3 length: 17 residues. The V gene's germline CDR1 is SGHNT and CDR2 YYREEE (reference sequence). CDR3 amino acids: CASSLEGATRAHTEAFF. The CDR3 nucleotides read TGTGCCAGCAGCTTGGAAGGGGCCACCAGGGCCCATACTGAAGCTTTCTTT.

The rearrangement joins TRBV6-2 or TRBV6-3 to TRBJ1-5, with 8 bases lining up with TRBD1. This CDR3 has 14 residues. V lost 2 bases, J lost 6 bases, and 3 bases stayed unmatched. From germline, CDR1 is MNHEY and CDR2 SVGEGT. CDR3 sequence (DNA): TGTGCCAGCAGTTACCGGACAGGGACTCAGCCCCAGCATTTT. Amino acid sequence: CASSYRTGTQPQHF.

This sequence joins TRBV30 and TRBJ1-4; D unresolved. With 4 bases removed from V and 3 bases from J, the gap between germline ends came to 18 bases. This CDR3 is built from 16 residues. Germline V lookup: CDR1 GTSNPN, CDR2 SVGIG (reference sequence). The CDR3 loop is CAWKSPYSSANEKLFF. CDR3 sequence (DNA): TGTGCCTGGAAATCCCCTTACTCGAGTGCTAATGAAAAACTGTTTTTT. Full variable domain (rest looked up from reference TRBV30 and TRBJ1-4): SQTIHQWPATLVQPVGSPLSLECTVEGTSNPNLYWYRQAAGRGLQLLFYSVGIGQISSEVPQNLSASRPQDRQFILSSKKLLLSDSGFYLCAWKSPYSSANEKLFFGSGTQLSVL.

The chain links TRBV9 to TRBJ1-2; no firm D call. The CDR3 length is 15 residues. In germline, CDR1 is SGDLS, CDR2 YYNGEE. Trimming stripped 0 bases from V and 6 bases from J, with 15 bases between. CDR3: CASSVESWAADGYTF. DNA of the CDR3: TGTGCCAGCAGCGTAGAGTCTTGGGCTGCTGATGGCTACACCTTC.

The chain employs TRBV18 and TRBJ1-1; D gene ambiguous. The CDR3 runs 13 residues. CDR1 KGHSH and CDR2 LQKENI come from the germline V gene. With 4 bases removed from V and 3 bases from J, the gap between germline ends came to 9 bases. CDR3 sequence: CASSLRGDTEAFF. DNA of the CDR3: TGTGCCAGCTCACTGCGCGGGGACACTGAAGCTTTCTTT.

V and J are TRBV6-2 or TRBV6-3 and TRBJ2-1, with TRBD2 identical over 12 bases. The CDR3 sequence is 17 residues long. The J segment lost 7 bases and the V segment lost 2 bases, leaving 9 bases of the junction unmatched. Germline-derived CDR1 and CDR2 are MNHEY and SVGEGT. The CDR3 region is CASSYLVASGRGNEQFF. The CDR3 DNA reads TGTGCCAGCAGTTACCTCGTGGCTAGCGGGAGGGGGAATGAGCAGTTCTTC.

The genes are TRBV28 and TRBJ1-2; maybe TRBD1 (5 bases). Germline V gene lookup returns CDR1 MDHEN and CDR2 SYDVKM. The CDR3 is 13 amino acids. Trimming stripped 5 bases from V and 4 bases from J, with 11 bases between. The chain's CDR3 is CASSLRQFYGYTF. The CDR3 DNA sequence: TGTGCCAGCAGTCTACGACAGTTCTATGGCTACACCTTC.

The CDR3 DNA sequence: TGTGCCAGCAGCTTAGCGGCCACGGGGGGCACTGAAGCTTTCTTT. Translation gives CASSLAATGGTEAFF. The rearrangement joins TRBV7-6 to TRBJ1-1; tentative D call: TRBD1 (5 bases). CDR1 and CDR2 from the germline V gene are SGHVS and FNYEAQ. CDR3 length: 15 residues. V was cut by 0 bases and J by 4 bases, with 12 bases left in between.

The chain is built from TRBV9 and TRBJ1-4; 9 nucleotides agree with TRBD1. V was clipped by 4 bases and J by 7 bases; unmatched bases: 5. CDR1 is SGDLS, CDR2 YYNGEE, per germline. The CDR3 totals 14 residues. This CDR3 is CASSSDRGAEKLFF. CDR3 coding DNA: TGTGCCAGCAGCTCCGACAGGGGGGCTGAAAAACTGTTTTTT.

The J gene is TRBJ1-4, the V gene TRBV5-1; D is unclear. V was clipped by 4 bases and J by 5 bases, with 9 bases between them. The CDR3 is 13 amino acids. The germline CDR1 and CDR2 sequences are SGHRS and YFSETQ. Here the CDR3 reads CASSRELNEKLFF. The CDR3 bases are TGCGCCAGCAGCCGAGAACTAAATGAAAAACTGTTTTTT.

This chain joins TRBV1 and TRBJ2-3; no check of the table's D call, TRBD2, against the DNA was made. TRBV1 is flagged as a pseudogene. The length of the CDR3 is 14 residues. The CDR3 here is CTRSGRGCTDTQYF. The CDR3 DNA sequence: TGCACCCGTAGCGGGAGGGGATGCACAGATACGCAGTATTTT.

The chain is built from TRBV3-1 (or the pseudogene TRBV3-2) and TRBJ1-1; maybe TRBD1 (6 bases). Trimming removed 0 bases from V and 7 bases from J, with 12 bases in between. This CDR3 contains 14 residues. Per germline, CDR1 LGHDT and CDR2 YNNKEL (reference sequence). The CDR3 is CASSQEGGAGEAFF. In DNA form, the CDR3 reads TGTGCCAGCAGCCAAGAGGGGGGGGCTGGTGAAGCTTTCTTT.

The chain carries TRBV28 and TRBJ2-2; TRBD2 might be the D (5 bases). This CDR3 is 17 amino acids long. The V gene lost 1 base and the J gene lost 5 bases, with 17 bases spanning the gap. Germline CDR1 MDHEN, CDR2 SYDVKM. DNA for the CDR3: TGTGCCAGCAGTTTATTAGGGCCTAGCCCTCAAACCGGGGAGCTGTTTTTT. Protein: CASSLLGPSPQTGELFF. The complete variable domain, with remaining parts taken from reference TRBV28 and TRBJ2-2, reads DVKVTQSSRYLVKRTGEKVFLECVQDMDHENMFWYRQDPGLGLRLIYFSYDVKMKEKGDIPEGYSVSREKKERFSLILESASTNQTSMYLCASSLLGPSPQTGELFFGEGSRLTVL.